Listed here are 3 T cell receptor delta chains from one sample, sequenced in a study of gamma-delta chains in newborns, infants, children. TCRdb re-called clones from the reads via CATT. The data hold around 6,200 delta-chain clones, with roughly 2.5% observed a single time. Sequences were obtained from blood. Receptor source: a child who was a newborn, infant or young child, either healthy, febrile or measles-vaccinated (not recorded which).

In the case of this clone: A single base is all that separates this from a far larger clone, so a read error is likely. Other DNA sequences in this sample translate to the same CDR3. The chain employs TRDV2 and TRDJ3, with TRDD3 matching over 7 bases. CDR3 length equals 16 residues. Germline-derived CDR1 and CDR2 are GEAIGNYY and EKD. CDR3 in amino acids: CACDWGSSWDTRQMFF. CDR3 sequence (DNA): TGTGCCTGTGACTGGGGGAGCTCCTGGGACACCCGACAAATGTTTTTC.

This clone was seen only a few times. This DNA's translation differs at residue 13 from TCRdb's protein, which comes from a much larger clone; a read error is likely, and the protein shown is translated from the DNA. The CDR3 coding sequence is TGTGCCTGTGACACCTTACTGGGGGATACTTTGACAACACAACTCTTCTTT. Protein product: CACDTLLGDTLTTQLFF. The genes are TRDV2 and TRDJ2, with 12 nucleotides matching TRDD3. The CDR3 spans 17 residues. Germline V gene data show CDR1 as GEAIGNYY and CDR2 as EKD.

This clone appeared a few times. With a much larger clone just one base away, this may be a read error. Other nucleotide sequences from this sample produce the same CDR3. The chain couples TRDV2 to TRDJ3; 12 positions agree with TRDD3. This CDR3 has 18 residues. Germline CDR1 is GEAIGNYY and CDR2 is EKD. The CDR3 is CACDTTGGYSWDTRQMFF. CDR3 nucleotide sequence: TGTGCCTGTGACACCACTGGGGGATACTCCTGGGACACTCGACAGATGTTTTTC.